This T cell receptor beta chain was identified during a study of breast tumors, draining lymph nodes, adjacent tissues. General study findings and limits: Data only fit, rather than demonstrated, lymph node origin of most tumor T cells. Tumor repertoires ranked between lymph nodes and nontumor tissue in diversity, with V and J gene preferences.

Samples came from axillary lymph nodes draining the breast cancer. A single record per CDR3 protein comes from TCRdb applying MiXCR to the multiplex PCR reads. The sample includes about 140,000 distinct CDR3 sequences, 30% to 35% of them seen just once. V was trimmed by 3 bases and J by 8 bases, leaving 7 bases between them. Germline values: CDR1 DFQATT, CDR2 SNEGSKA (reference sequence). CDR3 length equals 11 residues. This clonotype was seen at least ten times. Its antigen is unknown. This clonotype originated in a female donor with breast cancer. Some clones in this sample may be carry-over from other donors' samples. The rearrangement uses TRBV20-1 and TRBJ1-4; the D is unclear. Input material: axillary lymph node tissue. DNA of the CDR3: TGCAGTGCTAGGACGAGGGAAAAACTGTTTTTT. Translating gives CSARTREKLFF.